The 5 T cell receptor beta chains presented below share a single source sample, sequenced in a study of cytomegalovirus exposure and HLA in healthy donors (dated 2017 in TCRdb). Libraries were built with the immunoSEQ multiplex PCR assay. The multiplex PCR relied on a mix of 60 forward primers for TCR Vbeta segments and 13 reverse primers for TCR Jbeta segments. In its TCRdb copy, this immuneACCESS table keeps in-frame sequences only and misses some clones. Where compared with another copy, unresolved V genes explain less than half of these, and the others have no known cause. This sample holds 150,000 to 200,000 clones; roughly 73% were observed only once. The leading ten clones occupy approximately 3.4% of the sample. Sequencing used PBMCs. Receptors originate from a female donor in good health and CMV-seronegative.

This clone turned up a few times. The CDR3 reads CASKTGGSNEKLFF. Written as DNA, the CDR3 is TGTGCCAGCAAGACAGGGGGCTCTAATGAAAAACTGTTTTTT. The V and J genes are TRBV6-1 and TRBJ1-4; TRBD1 matches 10 bases. V was clipped by 7 bases and J by 3 bases; unmatched bases: 2. This CDR3 spans 14 amino acids. Germline loops: CDR1 MNHNS, CDR2 SASEGT.

This sequence joins TRBV4-1 and TRBJ2-1; no firm D call. Germline values: CDR1 MGHRA, CDR2 YSYEKL. Trimming removed 1 base from V and 1 base from J, with 11 bases in between. CDR3 length: 16 residues. The CDR3 region has the DNA TGCGCCAGCAGCCAAGCAAACCTAGTGTCCTACAATGAGCAGTTCTTC. The encoded protein is CASSQANLVSYNEQFF.

V is TRBV5-1 and J is TRBJ1-4, with D unclear. The CDR3 is 15 amino acids. V lost 4 bases and J lost 0, with 10 bases in between. CDR1 SGHRS and CDR2 YFSETQ come from the germline V gene. The CDR3 coding sequence is TGCGCCAGCAGCCCAGCCGGGGCAACTAATGAAAAACTGTTTTTT. Amino acids: CASSPAGATNEKLFF.

CDR3 nucleotide sequence: TGTGCCAGCACCCCCTCGGGAGGCGTCCAAGAGACCCAGTACTTC. Residues: CASTPSGGVQETQYF. The chain couples TRBV7-8 to TRBJ2-5; 7 nucleotides line up with TRBD2. Trimming removed 7 bases from V and 1 base from J; junction bases left unmatched: 9. The CDR3 loop spans 15 amino acids. Germline values: CDR1 SGHVS, CDR2 FQNEAQ.

The chain employs TRBV19 and TRBJ2-1, with 11 bases fitting TRBD2. The CDR3 spans 15 residues. With 3 bases clipped from V and 4 bases from J, the junction kept 2 bases outside the gene matches. In germline, CDR1 is LNHDA, CDR2 SQIVND (reference sequence). CDR3 in amino acids: CASSIPSGGYNEQFF. The CDR3 nucleotides read TGTGCCAGTAGTATCCCTAGCGGGGGGTACAATGAGCAGTTCTTC. Complete variable domain (other parts from reference TRBV19 and TRBJ2-1): DGGITQSPKYLFRKEGQNVTLSCEQNLNHDAMYWYRQDPGQGLRLIYYSQIVNDFQKGDIAEGYSVSREKKESFPLTVTSAQKNPTAFYLCASSIPSGGYNEQFFGPGTRLTVL.